These T cell receptor beta chains were read from a single sample in a study of blood T cell repertoires in COVID-19. This table comes from immunoSEQ multiplex PCR, and its TCRdb copy is limited to in-frame clones, with some not included. The repertoire holds roughly 180,000 clones, with approximately 79% as singletons. Sequencing was done on a sample of peripheral blood. The receptor set was obtained from a woman aged 60-70 years with COVID-19, enrolled during active disease. CDR3s include the opening cysteine and the closing phenylalanine or tryptophan. A D gene is named only where the DNA matches it firmly. For some rows the clone size is stated as once, few or many, or as a class when expanded; others skip it.

V: TRBV5-5
J: TRBJ2-3
size: once
D: NA
CDR3: CASSFSGFWTDTQYF
DNA: TGTGCCAGCAGCTTCTCGGGGTTTTGGACAGATACGCAGTATTTT

V: TRBV28
J: TRBJ2-7
size: NA
D: NA
CDR3: CASAPLGPRRDYEQYF
DNA: TGTGCCAGCGCACCTCTGGGGCCCAGACGTGACTACGAGCAGTACTTC

V: TRBV19
J: TRBJ1-5
size: few
D: NA
CDR3: CASSTLRGSNQPQHF
DNA: TGTGCCAGTAGTACCCTCAGAGGAAGCAATCAGCCCCAGCATTTT

V: TRBV28
J: TRBJ1-5
size: NA
D: NA
CDR3: CASGGPPALNQPQHF
DNA: TGTGCCAGTGGAGGACCGCCGGCCTTGAATCAGCCCCAGCATTTT

V: TRBV20-1
J: TRBJ1-2
size: NA
D: NA
CDR3: CSASQGQGYGYTF
DNA: TGCAGTGCTAGTCAGGGGCAAGGCTATGGCTACACCTTC

V: TRBV2
J: TRBJ2-2
size: NA
D: TRBD2
CDR3: CASSPLSSGNTGELFF
DNA: TGTGCCAGCAGTCCACTTTCTAGCGGAAACACCGGGGAGCTGTTTTTT

V: TRBV7-9
J: TRBJ1-2
size: NA
D: NA
CDR3: CASSSNYRLRGYTF
DNA: TGTGCCAGCAGCTCAAATTACAGGTTACGGGGCTACACCTTC

V: TRBV10-3
J: TRBJ1-6
size: NA
D: TRBD1
CDR3: CAIRVGQQNSPLHF
DNA: TGTGCCATCAGGGTGGGACAGCAAAATTCACCCCTCCACTTT

V: TRBV7-8
J: TRBJ1-1
size: NA
D: NA
CDR3: CASSLALNRGINTEAFF
DNA: TGTGCCAGCAGCTTAGCCCTTAATAGAGGGATCAACACTGAAGCTTTCTTT

V: TRBV19
J: TRBJ1-2
size: NA
D: NA
CDR3: CASSIDPEIYGYTF
DNA: TGTGCCAGTAGTATAGACCCAGAAATCTATGGCTACACCTTC

V: TRBV5-1
J: TRBJ1-1
size: NA
D: NA
CDR3: CASRSEGRGGEAFF
DNA: TGCGCCAGCAGGTCTGAGGGGCGAGGGGGTGAAGCTTTCTTT

V: TRBV25-1
J: TRBJ1-6
size: NA
D: TRBD1
CDR3: CASSREDRVSPLHF
DNA: TGTGCCAGCAGTAGAGAGGACAGGGTTTCACCCCTCCACTTT

V: TRBV28
J: TRBJ2-7
size: NA
D: TRBD2
CDR3: CASRSGTSGRYEQYF
DNA: TGTGCCAGCAGGTCCGGGACTAGCGGGAGGTACGAGCAGTACTTC

V: TRBV18
J: TRBJ2-2
size: NA
D: TRBD2
CDR3: CASSRERGFHRELFF
DNA: TGTGCCAGCTCCCGTGAGCGGGGTTTTCACCGGGAGCTGTTTTTT

V: TRBV7-3
J: TRBJ2-1
size: NA
D: TRBD2
CDR3: CASSSSGLAAFYNEQFF
DNA: TGTGCCAGCAGCTCATCCGGACTAGCGGCTTTCTACAATGAGCAGTTCTTC

V: TRBV12-3/TRBV12-4
J: TRBJ1-1
size: NA
D: NA
CDR3: CASSFGPGTEAFF
DNA: TGTGCCAGCAGTTTTGGACCGGGGACTGAAGCTTTCTTT